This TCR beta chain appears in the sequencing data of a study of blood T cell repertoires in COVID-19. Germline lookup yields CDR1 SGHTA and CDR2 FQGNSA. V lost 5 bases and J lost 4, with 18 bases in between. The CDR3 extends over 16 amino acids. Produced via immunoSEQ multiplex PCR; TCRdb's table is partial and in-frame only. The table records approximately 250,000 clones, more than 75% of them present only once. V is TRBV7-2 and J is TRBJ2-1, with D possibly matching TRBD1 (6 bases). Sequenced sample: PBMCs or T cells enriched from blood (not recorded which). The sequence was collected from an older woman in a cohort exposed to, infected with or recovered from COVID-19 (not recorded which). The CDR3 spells CASSASGVWGYNEQFF. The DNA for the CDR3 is TGTGCCAGCAGCGCTTCAGGGGTCTGGGGGTACAATGAGCAGTTCTTC.